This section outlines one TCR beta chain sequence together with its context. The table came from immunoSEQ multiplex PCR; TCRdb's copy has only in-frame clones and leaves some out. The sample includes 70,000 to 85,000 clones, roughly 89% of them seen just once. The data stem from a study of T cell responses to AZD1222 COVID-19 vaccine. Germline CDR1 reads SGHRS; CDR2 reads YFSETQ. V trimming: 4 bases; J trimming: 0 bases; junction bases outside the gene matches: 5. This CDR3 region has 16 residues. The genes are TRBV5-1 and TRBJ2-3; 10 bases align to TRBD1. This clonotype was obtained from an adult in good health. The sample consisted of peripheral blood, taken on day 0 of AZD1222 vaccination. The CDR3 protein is CASSRTGGTSTDTQYF. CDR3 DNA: TGCGCCAGCAGCCGGACAGGGGGGACTAGCACAGATACGCAGTATTTT.